One sample yielded the 24 T cell receptor beta chains listed below, sequenced in a study of OX40 agonist ivuxolimab in advanced cancers. This table comes from immunoSEQ multiplex PCR, and its TCRdb copy is limited to in-frame clones, with some not included. This sample has 80,000 to 100,000 clones, with 94% found just once. Sample: CD4+ or CD8+ T cells sorted from blood, taken in a trial of the OX40 agonist ivuxolimab. Receptor source: an adult with an advanced solid tumor such as melanoma, head and neck, liver or kidney cancer.

V and J are TRBV5-4 and TRBJ2-1; no firm D call. With 3 bases removed from V and 6 bases from J, the gap between germline ends came to 10 bases. The CDR3 runs to 13 residues. CDR1 is SGHNT and CDR2 is YYREEE in the germline V gene (reference sequence). This chain's CDR3 is CASSYDLVNEQFF. The DNA for the CDR3 is TGTGCCAGCAGCTACGACCTGGTCAATGAGCAGTTCTTC.

The CDR3 sequence is CASSSTYSSTDTQYF. CDR3 nucleotide sequence: TGTGCCAGCAGTTCCACTTACAGTTCCACAGATACGCAGTATTTT. The chain is built from TRBV6-5 and TRBJ2-3; D is ambiguous. V was shortened by 4 bases and J by 2 bases, with 13 bases between the two germline ends. The length of the CDR3 is 15 residues. Per the germline V gene, CDR1 is MNHEY and CDR2 is SVGAGI.

This rearrangement joins TRBV27 to TRBJ2-7; D remains ambiguous. The ends were cut back, 3 bases at V and 3 bases at J, with 9 bases in the middle. This CDR3 comprises 13 residues. Germline values: CDR1 MNHEY, CDR2 SMNVEV (reference sequence). The CDR3 loop is CASSFDRGYEQYF. CDR3 in DNA: TGTGCCAGCAGTTTTGACCGAGGCTACGAGCAGTACTTC.

The V gene is TRBV9, the J gene TRBJ2-2; D unresolved. Germline V gives CDR1 SGDLS, CDR2 YYNGEE. Trimming removed 4 bases from V and 3 bases from J, with 13 bases in between. This CDR3 comprises 15 residues. In DNA, the CDR3 is TGTGCCAGCAGCCTGGCTGGAAGCTACACCGGGGAGCTGTTTTTT. It codes for CASSLAGSYTGELFF.

The genes are TRBV4-3 and TRBJ2-4, with D possibly TRBD2 on 6 matching bases. This CDR3 has 17 amino acids. V lost 0 bases and J lost 2, with 14 bases in between. Germline values: CDR1 LGHNA, CDR2 YSLEER. The CDR3, as DNA: TGCGCCAGCAGCCAAGATTTACTAGCCGCCCCCAAAAACATTCAGTACTTC. It yields the protein CASSQDLLAAPKNIQYF.

This sequence joins TRBV5-6 and TRBJ2-5, with D maybe TRBD1 (7 bases). CDR1 and CDR2 (germline): SGHDT, YYEEEE. CDR3 length: 17 residues. Between the trimmed V and J ends, which lost 5 bases and 2 bases, there was a span of 22 bases. The DNA for the CDR3 is TGTGCCAGCAGAAGGGGACAGCGACTAGGGGTACAAGAGACCCAGTACTTC. This encodes CASRRGQRLGVQETQYF.

The chain joins TRBV4-1 to TRBJ2-1; 7 bases align to TRBD1. Germline CDR1 and CDR2: MGHRA and YSYEKL. Losses at the gene ends were 5 bases for V and 4 bases for J; bases not matched to a gene: 5. The CDR3 contains 14 residues. Here the CDR3 DNA reads TGCGCCAGCAGCGAAGGGACAGCATACAATGAGCAGTTCTTC. Residues: CASSEGTAYNEQFF.

This clone was found once. The V and J genes are TRBV6-6 and TRBJ2-7; D not certain. Germline V CDR1 and CDR2: MNHNY, SVGAGI (reference sequence). The CDR3 contains 13 residues. The germline V and J ends were trimmed by 6 bases and 0 bases, with 9 bases remaining between them. The CDR3 loop is CASRSRSSYEQYF. CDR3 nucleotides: TGTGCCAGCAGGTCCAGGAGCTCCTACGAGCAGTACTTC.

The V call is TRBV27, the J call TRBJ2-1; D call uncertain. The CDR3 loop spans 13 amino acids. Trimming took off 3 bases at V and 6 bases at J, with 9 bases between the two ends. The germline gives CDR1 MNHEY, CDR2 SMNVEV (reference sequence). CDR3 amino acids: CASSFIPRNEQFF. DNA of the CDR3: TGTGCCAGCAGTTTTATCCCCCGCAATGAGCAGTTCTTC.

The chain has TRBV27 and TRBJ1-5; D call uncertain. Germline lookup yields CDR1 MNHEY and CDR2 SMNVEV (reference sequence). This CDR3 comprises 14 residues. V shed 5 bases and J shed 1 base, with 9 bases lying between them. CDR3 nucleotide sequence: TGTGCCAGCAGTGAGGGTGACAGCAATCAGCCCCAGCATTTT. Its translation: CASSEGDSNQPQHF.

The chain carries TRBV27 and TRBJ2-7; 15 bases align to TRBD2. J lost 7 bases, V lost 4 bases, and 2 bases had no gene match. The CDR3 is made up of 14 amino acids. CDR1 is MNHEY and CDR2 is SMNVEV in the germline V gene (reference sequence). This CDR3 reads CASSSGTSGREQYF. CDR3 DNA sequence: TGTGCCAGCAGTTCCGGGACTAGCGGGAGGGAGCAGTACTTC.

J is TRBJ2-1 and V is TRBV11-2; D not certain. This CDR3 region has 13 residues. Trimming stripped 1 base from V and 4 bases from J, with 5 bases between. Germline V lookup: CDR1 SGHAT, CDR2 FQNNGV. The CDR3 DNA sequence: TGTGCCAGCAGCTTAGTAGGGTACAATGAGCAGTTCTTC. Translation: CASSLVGYNEQFF.

The chain is built from TRBV5-1 and TRBJ1-2, with D maybe TRBD1 (5 bases). Germline CDR1 SGHRS, CDR2 YFSETQ. Trimming stripped 7 bases from V and 4 bases from J, with 20 bases between. The CDR3 sequence is 15 residues long. The CDR3 sequence: CASHHFDRTGYGYTF. The CDR3 DNA reads as TGCGCCAGCCATCACTTCGACAGAACAGGCTATGGCTACACCTTC.

The chain has TRBV7-3 and TRBJ2-7, with 11 bases matching TRBD2. Germline V gene lookup returns CDR1 SGHTA and CDR2 FQGTGA. The CDR3 has 15 residues. The junction had 7 bases not matched to a gene; V was cut back by 5 bases and J by 4 bases. The CDR3: CASSPRTSGFYEQYF. The CDR3 region has the DNA TGTGCCAGCAGCCCGCGGACTAGCGGGTTTTACGAGCAGTACTTC.

This clone was seen a single time. This sequence joins TRBV10-3 and TRBJ2-7; TRBD1 agrees at 9 bases. The CDR3 contains 16 residues. J gave up 7 bases and V 6 bases, and 16 bases lay outside the gene matches. Germline V gene lookup returns CDR1 ENHRY and CDR2 SYGVKD. CDR3 amino acids: CAIRATGGEGVPEQYF. The CDR3 bases are TGTGCCATCAGGGCGACAGGGGGGGAGGGGGTTCCTGAGCAGTACTTC.

CDR3 in amino acids: CASSFFGGSGANVLTF. The DNA of the CDR3 is TGTGCCAGCAGCTTCTTCGGAGGCTCTGGGGCCAACGTCCTGACTTTC. This chain joins TRBV11-3 and TRBJ2-6; the D gene is possibly TRBD2 (5 bases). The CDR3 length is 16 residues. Germline V CDR1 and CDR2: SGHNT, YENEEA. Trimming shortened V by 3 bases and J by 0 bases, and 9 bases separated the two germline ends.

The chain joins TRBV27 to TRBJ2-7; D call uncertain. The germline V gene has CDR1 MNHEY and CDR2 SMNVEV (reference sequence). Trimming removed 5 bases from V and 4 bases from J, with 18 bases in between. This CDR3 has 15 residues. For the CDR3, the DNA is TGTGCCAGCAGTCCTACTACGATCTCCCGGTACGAGCAGTACTTC. Protein sequence: CASSPTTISRYEQYF.

This chain connects TRBV4-1 to TRBJ1-5; D not resolved. Trimming removed 1 base from V and 3 bases from J, with 4 bases in between. This CDR3 has 13 amino acids. Germline V gives CDR1 MGHRA, CDR2 YSYEKL. In nucleotides, the CDR3 is TGCGCCAGCAGCCAAGTAAACAATCAGCCCCAGCATTTT. The encoded protein is CASSQVNNQPQHF.

The CDR3 sequence: CASSKSYRGGAGELFF. The CDR3 DNA sequence: TGTGCCAGCAGCAAAAGCTACAGGGGAGGTGCCGGGGAGCTGTTTTTT. The chain links TRBV21-1 to TRBJ2-2; the table's D call of TRBD1 was not tested on the DNA. TRBV21-1 is a pseudogene segment. The CDR3 totals 16 residues.

This clone was recorded once. The CDR3 DNA follows: TGTGCCAGCAGCCTCTCCCTAGCAGAGGCGCGGTACTTC. The encoded protein is CASSLSLAEARYF. This sequence joins TRBV4-2 and TRBJ2-7; a possible D gene is TRBD2 (5 bases). V was pared by 4 bases and J by 12 bases, with 19 bases between. Germline V gives CDR1 LGHNA, CDR2 YNFKEQ. This CDR3 has 13 amino acids.

The V call is TRBV29-1, the J call TRBJ1-2; 7 nucleotides match TRBD1. J lost 5 bases, V lost 7 bases, and 25 bases had no gene match. Germline assignment: CDR1 SQVTM and CDR2 ANQGSEA. This CDR3 has 18 amino acids. The CDR3 loop is CSAPGGWDRKRKTYGYTF. CDR3 coding DNA: TGCAGCGCCCCCGGTGGTTGGGACAGAAAAAGAAAGACATATGGCTACACCTTC.

The V and J genes are TRBV4-3 and TRBJ2-5; a weak D match, TRBD2 (5 bases). This CDR3 region has 16 residues. Looked up from germline, CDR1 is LGHNA and CDR2 is YSLEER. With 4 bases removed from V and 1 base from J, the gap between germline ends came to 16 bases. The CDR3 coding sequence is TGCGCCAGCAGCCCTACCTGGACTGACACCCAAGAGACCCAGTACTTC. It is translated as CASSPTWTDTQETQYF.

The genes are TRBV4-1 and TRBJ1-1; 11 nucleotides match TRBD1. This CDR3 contains 16 residues. Germline CDR1 reads MGHRA; CDR2 reads YSYEKL. Germline trimming cut 3 bases from V and 4 bases from J; bases unmatched to any gene: 7. In DNA form, the CDR3 reads TGCGCCAGCAGCCACCGGGACAGGGGGATTATCACTGAAGCTTTCTTT. It is translated as CASSHRDRGIITEAFF.

This sequence joins TRBV5-1 and TRBJ2-1; 7 nucleotides line up with TRBD2. V dropped 4 bases and J dropped 8; count of bases not matched to a gene: 3. The V gene's germline CDR1 is SGHRS and CDR2 YFSETQ. This CDR3 contains 12 residues. CDR3 bases: TGCGCCAGCAGCGGGAGGGTCGATGAGCAGTTCTTC. Translating gives CASSGRVDEQFF.